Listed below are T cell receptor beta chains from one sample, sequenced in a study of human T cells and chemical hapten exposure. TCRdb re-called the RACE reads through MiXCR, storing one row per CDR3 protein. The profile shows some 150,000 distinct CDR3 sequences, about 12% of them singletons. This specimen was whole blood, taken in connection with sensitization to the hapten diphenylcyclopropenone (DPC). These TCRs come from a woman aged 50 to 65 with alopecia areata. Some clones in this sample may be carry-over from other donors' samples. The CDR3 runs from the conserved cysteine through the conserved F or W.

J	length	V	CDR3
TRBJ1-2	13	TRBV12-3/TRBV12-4	CASSPTPRYGYTF
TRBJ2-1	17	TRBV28	CASSLPRGGSSYNEQFF
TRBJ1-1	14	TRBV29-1	CSTVSLTGNTEAFF
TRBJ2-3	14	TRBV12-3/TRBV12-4	CASRPRQYIDTQYF
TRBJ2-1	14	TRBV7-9	CASSRLGGGDEQFF
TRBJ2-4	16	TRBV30	CAWTPGLAGAFDIQYF
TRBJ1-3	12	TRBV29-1	CSAEVSGNTIYF
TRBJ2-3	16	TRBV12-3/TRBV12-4	CASSSGTSSSQTTQYF
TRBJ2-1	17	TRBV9	CASSVGPLAGGRNEQFF
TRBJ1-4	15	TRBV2	CASSGPTTTNEKLFF
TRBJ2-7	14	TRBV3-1	CASRPARGHYEQYF
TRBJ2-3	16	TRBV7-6	CASSPAPGTPTDTQYF
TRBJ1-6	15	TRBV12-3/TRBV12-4	CASRADRVYNSPLHF
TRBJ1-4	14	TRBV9	CASSVDSTNEKLFF
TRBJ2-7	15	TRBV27	CASSPLGTSGYEQYF
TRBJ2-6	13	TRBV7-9	CASSLPPTEVLTF
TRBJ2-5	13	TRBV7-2	CASSLRYQETQYF
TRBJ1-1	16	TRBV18	CASSPLGGGMGTEAFF
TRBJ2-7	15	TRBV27	CASRGRGRGGHEQYF
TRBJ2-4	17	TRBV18	CASSPERQGSTKNIQYF
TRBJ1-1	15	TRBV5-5	CASSPMQTVNTEAFF
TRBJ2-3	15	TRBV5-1	CASSVQGARTDTQYF
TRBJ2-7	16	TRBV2	CASRDDRGPISYEQYF
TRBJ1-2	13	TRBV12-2	CASRPPPPYGYTF
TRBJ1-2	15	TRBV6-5	CASKPSGSTNYGYTF